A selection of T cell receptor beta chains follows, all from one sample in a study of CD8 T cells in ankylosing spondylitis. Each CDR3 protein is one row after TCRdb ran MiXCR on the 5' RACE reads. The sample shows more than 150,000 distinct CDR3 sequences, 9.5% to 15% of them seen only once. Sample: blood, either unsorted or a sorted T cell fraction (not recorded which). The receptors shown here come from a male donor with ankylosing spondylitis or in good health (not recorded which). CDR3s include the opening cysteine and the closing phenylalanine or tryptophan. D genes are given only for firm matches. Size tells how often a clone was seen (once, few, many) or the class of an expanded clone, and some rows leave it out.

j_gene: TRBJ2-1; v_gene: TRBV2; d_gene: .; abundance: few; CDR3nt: TGTGCCAGCACCGCTGGACCTCACTCAGGGAATGAGCAGTTCTTC; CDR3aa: CASTAGPHSGNEQFF
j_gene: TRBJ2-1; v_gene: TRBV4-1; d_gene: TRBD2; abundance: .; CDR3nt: TGCGCCAGCAGCCAAGATGGCGGACTAGCGGCCGCAGGGAGCTCCTACAATGAGCAGTTCTTC; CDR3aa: CASSQDGGLAAAGSSYNEQFF
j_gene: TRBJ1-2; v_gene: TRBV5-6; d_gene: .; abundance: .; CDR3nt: TGTGCCAGCAGCTTGGAAGGGGGGTACTATGGCTACACCTTC; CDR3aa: CASSLEGGYYGYTF
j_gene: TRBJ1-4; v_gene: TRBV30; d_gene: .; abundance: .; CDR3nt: TGTGCCTGCGTCCCCGGGGGTAATGAAAAACTGTTTTTT; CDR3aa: CACVPGGNEKLFF
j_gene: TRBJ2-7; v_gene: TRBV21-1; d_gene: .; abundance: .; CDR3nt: TGTGCCAGCAGCTCACGCAGGGCCTACGAGCAGTACTTC; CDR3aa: CASSSRRAYEQYF
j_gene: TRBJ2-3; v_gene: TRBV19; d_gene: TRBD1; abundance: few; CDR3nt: TGTGCCAGTAGTGTCGAGACAGGGATGGTTTCAGATACGCAGTATTTT; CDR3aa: CASSVETGMVSDTQYF
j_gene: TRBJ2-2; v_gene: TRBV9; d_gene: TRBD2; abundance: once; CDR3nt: TGTGCCAGCAGCATTACTAGCGGGAGCGCCACACGGCTAGACGGGGAGCTGTTTTTT; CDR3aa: CASSITSGSATRLDGELFF
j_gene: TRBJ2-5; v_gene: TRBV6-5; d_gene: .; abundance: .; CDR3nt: TGTGCCAGCAGTTACTCGATGGACGGTGAAGAGACCCAGTACTTC; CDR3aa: CASSYSMDGEETQYF
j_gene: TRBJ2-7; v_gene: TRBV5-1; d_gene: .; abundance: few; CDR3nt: TGCGCCAGCAGCTTGGAGGTAGGGACCCCCTACGAGCAGTACTTC; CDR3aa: CASSLEVGTPYEQYF
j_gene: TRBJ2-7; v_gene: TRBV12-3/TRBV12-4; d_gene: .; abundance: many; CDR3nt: TGTGCCAGCAGTTTAGTTGAGGACGAGCAGTACTTC; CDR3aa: CASSLVEDEQYF
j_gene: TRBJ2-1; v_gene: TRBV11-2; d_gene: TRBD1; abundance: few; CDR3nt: TGTGCCAGCAGTTTAGGGACAGGGGGCGGAGAAGAGCAGTTCTTC; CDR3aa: CASSLGTGGGEEQFF
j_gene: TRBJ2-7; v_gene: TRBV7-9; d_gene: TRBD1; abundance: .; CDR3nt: TGTGCCAGCAGCTCCACAGGGGGCCATAACCCTTACTACGAGCAGTACTTC; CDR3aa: CASSSTGGHNPYYEQYF
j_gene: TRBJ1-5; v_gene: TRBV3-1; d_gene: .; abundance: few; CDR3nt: TGTGCCAGCAGCCTAGCTCGGGAAGATCAGCCCCAGCATTTT; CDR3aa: CASSLAREDQPQHF